One T cell receptor (beta chain) is described in this entry. Its antigen is as yet unknown. The data originate from a study of cytomegalovirus exposure and HLA in healthy donors. Study details: One earlier analysis, a look at approximately 190 million T cells, found almost 120 million unique TCR beta sequences. Just over 80% of some 390 genotyped donors fell in the Caucasian-associated ancestry cluster.

Study-wide results and limits: HLA allele associations emerged for some 16,000 TCR beta sequences in a later analysis, at 0.05 false discovery rate.

This CDR3 comprises 20 residues. At the time of sampling, donors were nominally healthy, though unrecorded immune exposures were likely. The PCR had 60 Vbeta and 13 Jbeta primers. TCRdb keeps only in-frame clones here, not all; method: immunoSEQ multiplex PCR. The sample includes 100,000 to 150,000 clones, roughly 80% of them seen just once. This chain uses TRBV21-1 with TRBJ2-1; the table gives TRBD2 as D, unverified against the DNA. TRBV21-1 is noted as a pseudogene. The clonotype was recovered from a male donor in good health and CMV-seropositive. Sequenced sample: PBMCs. CDR3 region: CASSKVCLEVDLSSYNEQFF. The CDR3 nucleotides read TGTGCCAGCAGCAAAGTTTGCCTGGAGGTAGATTTAAGCTCCTACAATGAGCAGTTCTTC.